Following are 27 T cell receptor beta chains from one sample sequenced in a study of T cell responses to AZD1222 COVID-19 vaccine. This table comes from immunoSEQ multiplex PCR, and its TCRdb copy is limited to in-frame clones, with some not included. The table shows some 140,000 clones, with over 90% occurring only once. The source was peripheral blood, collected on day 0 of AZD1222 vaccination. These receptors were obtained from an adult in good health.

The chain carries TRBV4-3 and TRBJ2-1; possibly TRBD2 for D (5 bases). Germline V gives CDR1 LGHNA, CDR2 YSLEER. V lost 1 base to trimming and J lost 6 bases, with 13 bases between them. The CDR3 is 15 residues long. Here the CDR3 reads CASSQVFGGSNEQFF. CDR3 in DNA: TGCGCCAGCAGCCAAGTCTTTGGCGGGTCCAATGAGCAGTTCTTC.

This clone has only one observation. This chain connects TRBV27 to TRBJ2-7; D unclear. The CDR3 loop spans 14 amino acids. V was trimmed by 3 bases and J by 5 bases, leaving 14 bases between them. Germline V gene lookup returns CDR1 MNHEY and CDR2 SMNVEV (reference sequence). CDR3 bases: TGTGCCAGCAGTTTTCTATACCCCGGGCACGAGCAGTACTTC. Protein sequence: CASSFLYPGHEQYF.

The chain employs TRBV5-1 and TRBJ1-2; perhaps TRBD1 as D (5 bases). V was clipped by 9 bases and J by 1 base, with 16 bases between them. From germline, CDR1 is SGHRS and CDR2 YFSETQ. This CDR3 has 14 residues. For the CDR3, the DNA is TGCGCCACCACCTCGGGGGAAGGTAACTATGGCTACACCTTC. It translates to CATTSGEGNYGYTF.

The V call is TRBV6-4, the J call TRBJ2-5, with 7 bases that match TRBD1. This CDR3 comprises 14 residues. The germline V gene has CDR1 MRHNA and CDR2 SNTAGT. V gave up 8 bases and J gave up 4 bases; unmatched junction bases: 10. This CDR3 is CASLTGTEVETQYF. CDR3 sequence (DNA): TGTGCCAGCTTGACCGGGACAGAGGTAGAGACCCAGTACTTC.

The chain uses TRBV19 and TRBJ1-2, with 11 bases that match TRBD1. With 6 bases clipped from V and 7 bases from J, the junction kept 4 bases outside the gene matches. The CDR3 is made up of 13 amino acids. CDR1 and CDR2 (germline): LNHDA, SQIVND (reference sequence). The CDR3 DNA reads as TGTGCCAGTAGCGGACAGGGGGCATCTGGCTACACCTTC. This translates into CASSGQGASGYTF. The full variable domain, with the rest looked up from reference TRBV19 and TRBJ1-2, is DGGITQSPKYLFRKEGQNVTLSCEQNLNHDAMYWYRQDPGQGLRLIYYSQIVNDFQKGDIAEGYSVSREKKESFPLTVTSAQKNPTAFYLCASSGQGASGYTFGSGTRLTVV.

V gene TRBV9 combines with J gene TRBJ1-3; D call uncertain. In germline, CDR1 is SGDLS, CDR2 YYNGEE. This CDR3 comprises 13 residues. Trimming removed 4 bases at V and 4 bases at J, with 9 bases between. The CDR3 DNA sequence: TGTGCCAGCAGCTCTGGACGAGGAAACACCATATATTTT. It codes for CASSSGRGNTIYF.

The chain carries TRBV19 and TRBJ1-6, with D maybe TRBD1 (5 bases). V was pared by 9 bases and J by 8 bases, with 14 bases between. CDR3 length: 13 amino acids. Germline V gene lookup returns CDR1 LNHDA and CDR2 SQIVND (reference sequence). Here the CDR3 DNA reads TGTGCCAGCCGCCAAGGGGTACATTCACCCCTCCACTTT. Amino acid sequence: CASRQGVHSPLHF. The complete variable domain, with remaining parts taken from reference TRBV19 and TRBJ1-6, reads DGGITQSPKYLFRKEGQNVTLSCEQNLNHDAMYWYRQDPGQGLRLIYYSQIVNDFQKGDIAEGYSVSREKKESFPLTVTSAQKNPTAFYLCASRQGVHSPLHFGNGTRLTVT.

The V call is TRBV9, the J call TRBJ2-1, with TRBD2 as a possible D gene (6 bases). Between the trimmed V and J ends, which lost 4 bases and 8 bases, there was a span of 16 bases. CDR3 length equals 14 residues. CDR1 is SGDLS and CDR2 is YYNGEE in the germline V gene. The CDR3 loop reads CASSPSGLIHEQFF. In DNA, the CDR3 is TGTGCCAGCAGCCCAAGTGGACTAATCCATGAGCAGTTCTTC.

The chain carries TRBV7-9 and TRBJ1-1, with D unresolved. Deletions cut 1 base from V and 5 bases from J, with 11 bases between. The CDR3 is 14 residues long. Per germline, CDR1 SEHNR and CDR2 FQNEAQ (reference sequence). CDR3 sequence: CASSLDVRATEAFF. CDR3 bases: TGTGCCAGCAGCTTAGACGTGAGGGCGACTGAAGCTTTCTTT.

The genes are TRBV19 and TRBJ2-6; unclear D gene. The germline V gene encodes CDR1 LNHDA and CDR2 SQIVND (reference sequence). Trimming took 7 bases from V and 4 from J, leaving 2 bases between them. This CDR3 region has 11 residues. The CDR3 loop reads CASTGANVLTF. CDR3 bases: TGTGCCAGTACCGGGGCCAACGTCCTGACTTTC.

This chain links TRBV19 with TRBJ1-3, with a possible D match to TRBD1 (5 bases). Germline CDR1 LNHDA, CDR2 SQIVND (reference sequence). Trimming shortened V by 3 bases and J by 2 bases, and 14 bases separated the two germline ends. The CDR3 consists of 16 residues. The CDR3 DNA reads TGTGCCAGTAGTATCACGGGAGGGGTGACTGGAAACACCATATATTTT. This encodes CASSITGGVTGNTIYF.

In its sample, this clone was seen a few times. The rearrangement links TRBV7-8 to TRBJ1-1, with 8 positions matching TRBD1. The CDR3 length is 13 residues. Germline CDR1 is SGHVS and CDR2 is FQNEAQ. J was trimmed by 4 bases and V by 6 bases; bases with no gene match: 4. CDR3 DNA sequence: TGTGCCAGCAGTCGTACAGGGGGCACTGAAGCTTTCTTT. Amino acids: CASSRTGGTEAFF. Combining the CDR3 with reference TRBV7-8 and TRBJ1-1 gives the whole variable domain GAGVSQSPRYKVAKRGQDVALRCDPISGHVSLFWYQQALGQGPEFLTYFQNEAQLDKSGLPSDRFFAERPEGSVSTLKIQRTQQEDSAVYLCASSRTGGTEAFFGQGTRLTVV.

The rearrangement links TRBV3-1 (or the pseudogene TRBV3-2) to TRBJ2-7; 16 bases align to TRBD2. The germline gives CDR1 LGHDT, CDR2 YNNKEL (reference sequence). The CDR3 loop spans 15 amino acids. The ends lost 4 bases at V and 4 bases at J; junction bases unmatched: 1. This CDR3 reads CASSPGLAGGYEQYF. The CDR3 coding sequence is TGTGCCAGCAGCCCGGGACTAGCGGGGGGGTACGAGCAGTACTTC.

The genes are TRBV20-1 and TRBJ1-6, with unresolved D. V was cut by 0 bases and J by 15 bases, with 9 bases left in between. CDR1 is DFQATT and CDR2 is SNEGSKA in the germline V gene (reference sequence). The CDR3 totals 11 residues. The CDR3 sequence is CSARDSPVLHF. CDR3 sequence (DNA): TGCAGTGCTAGAGATTCCCCAGTCCTCCACTTT.

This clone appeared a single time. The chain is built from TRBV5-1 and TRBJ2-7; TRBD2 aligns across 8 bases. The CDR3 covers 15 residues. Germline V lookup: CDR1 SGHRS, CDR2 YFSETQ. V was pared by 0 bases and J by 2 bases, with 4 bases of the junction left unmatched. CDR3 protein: CASSLDLAGPYEQYF. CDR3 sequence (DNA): TGCGCCAGCAGCTTGGATCTAGCGGGCCCCTACGAGCAGTACTTC.

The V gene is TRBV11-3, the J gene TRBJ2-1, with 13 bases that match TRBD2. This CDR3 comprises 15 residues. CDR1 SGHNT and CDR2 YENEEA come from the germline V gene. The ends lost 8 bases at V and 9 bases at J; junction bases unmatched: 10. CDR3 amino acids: CASGLWTSGRGEQFF. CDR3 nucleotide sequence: TGTGCCAGCGGGCTTTGGACTAGCGGGAGAGGTGAGCAGTTCTTC.

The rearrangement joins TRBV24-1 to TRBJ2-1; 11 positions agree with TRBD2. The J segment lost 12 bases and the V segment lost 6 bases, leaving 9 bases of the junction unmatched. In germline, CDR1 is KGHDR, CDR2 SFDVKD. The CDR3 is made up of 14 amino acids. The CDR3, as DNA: TGTGCCACCAGTTCTCTAGCGGGAGGTATTAGGCAGTTCTTC. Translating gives CATSSLAGGIRQFF.

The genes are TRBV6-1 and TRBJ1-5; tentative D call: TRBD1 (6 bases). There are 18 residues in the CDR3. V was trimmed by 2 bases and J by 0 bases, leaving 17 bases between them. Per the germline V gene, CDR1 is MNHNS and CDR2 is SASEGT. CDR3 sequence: CASSEWGRTDYSNQPQHF. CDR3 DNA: TGTGCCAGCAGTGAATGGGGCCGGACAGATTATAGCAATCAGCCCCAGCATTTT.

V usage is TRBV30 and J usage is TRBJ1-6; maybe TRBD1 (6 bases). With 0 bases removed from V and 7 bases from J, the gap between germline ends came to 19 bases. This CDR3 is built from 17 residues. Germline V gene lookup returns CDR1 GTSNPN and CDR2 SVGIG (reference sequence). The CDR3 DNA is TGTGCCTGGAGTGTACAAAGGACAGAGAAAGGAAATTCACCCCTCCACTTT. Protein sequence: CAWSVQRTEKGNSPLHF.

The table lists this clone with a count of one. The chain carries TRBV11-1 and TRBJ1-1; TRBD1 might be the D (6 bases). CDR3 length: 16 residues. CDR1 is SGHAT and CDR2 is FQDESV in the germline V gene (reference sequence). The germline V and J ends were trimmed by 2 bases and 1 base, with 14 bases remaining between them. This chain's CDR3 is CASSLIWGAGNTEAFF. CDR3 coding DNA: TGTGCCAGCAGCTTAATTTGGGGGGCAGGGAACACTGAAGCTTTCTTT.

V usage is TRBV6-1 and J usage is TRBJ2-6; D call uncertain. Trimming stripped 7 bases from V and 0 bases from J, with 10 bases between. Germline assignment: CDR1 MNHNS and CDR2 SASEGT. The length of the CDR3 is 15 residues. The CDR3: CASTSASSGANVLTF. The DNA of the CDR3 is TGTGCCAGCACCTCCGCTAGCTCTGGGGCCAACGTCCTGACTTTC.

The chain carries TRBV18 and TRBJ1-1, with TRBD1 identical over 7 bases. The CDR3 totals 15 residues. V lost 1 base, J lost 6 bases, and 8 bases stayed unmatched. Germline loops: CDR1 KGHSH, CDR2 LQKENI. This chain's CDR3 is CASSPQGAAQAEAFF. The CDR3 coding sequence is TGTGCCAGCTCACCACAGGGGGCCGCTCAGGCTGAAGCTTTCTTT.

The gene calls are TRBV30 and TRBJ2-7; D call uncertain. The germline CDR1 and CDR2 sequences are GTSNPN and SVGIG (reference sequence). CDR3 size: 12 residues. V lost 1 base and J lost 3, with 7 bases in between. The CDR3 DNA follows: TGTGCCTGGAGTGACTCTGACTACGAGCAGTACTTC. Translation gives CAWSDSDYEQYF.

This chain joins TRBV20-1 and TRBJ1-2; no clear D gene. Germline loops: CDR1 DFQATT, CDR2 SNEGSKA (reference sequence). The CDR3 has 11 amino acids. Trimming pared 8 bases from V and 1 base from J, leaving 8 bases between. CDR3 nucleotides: TGCAGTAGAGGGCGTAACTATGGCTACACCTTC. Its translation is CSRGRNYGYTF.

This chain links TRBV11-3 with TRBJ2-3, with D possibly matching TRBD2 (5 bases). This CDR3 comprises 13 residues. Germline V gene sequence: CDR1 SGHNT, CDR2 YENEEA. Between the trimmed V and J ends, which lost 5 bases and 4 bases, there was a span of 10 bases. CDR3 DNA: TGTGCCAGCAGCCGGCGGGTGTCAGATACGCAGTATTTT. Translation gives CASSRRVSDTQYF.

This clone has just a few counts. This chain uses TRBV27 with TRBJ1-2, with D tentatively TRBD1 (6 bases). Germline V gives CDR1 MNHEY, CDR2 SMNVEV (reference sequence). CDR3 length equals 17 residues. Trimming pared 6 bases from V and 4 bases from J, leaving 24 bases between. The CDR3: CASRARTASYLSYGYTF. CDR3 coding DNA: TGTGCCAGCAGAGCCAGGACAGCCTCATACTTATCCTATGGCTACACCTTC.

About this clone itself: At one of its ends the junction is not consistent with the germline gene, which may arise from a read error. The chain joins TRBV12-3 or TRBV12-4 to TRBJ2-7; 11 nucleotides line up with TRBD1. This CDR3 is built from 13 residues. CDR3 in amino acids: CASRRTGTGGRAF. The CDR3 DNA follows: TGTGCCAGCAGGCGCACCGGGACAGGGGGAAGGGCCTTC.